A selection of T cell receptor beta chains follows, all from one sample in a study of cytomegalovirus exposure and HLA in healthy donors. The protocol was immunoSEQ multiplex PCR, while the TCRdb copy is restricted to in-frame clones and leaves out a portion. The table lists approximately 62,000 clones, about 90% of them singletons. Sequenced sample: PBMCs. These receptors were collected from a woman younger than 30 in good health and CMV-seronegative. CDR3s include the opening cysteine and the closing phenylalanine or tryptophan. The D gene is left open where the match is weak. Clone size appears in some rows only: once, few, many, or a class for an expanded clone.

clone_size: -; d_call: TRBD1; j_call: TRBJ2-5; v_call: TRBV11-2; cdr3_nt: TGTGCCAGCAGCCGGGACAGGGTGGAGACCCAGTACTTC; cdr3_aa: CASSRDRVETQYF
clone_size: once; d_call: TRBD2; j_call: TRBJ2-1; v_call: TRBV4-3; cdr3_nt: TGCGCCAGCAGCCAAGATGGGACTAGCGGGTTCGATGAGCAGTTCTTC; cdr3_aa: CASSQDGTSGFDEQFF
clone_size: -; d_call: TRBD1; j_call: TRBJ1-2; v_call: TRBV7-9; cdr3_nt: TGTGCCAGCAGCCTTGTACAGGGGGACTATGGCTACACCTTC; cdr3_aa: CASSLVQGDYGYTF
clone_size: -; d_call: TRBD1; j_call: TRBJ2-3; v_call: TRBV5-1; cdr3_nt: TGCGCCAGCAGCAAGAGCCAGGGGGCGCCGGGGGATACGCAGTATTTT; cdr3_aa: CASSKSQGAPGDTQYF
clone_size: once; d_call: TRBD2; j_call: TRBJ2-1; v_call: TRBV7-2; cdr3_nt: TGTGCCAGCAGCTTCCCGGCGCGGGGGGTTTGGAACAATGAGCAGTTCTTC; cdr3_aa: CASSFPARGVWNNEQFF
clone_size: once; d_call: -; j_call: TRBJ1-1; v_call: TRBV27; cdr3_nt: TGTGCCAGCAGTTTGTCCAGAAGCACTGAAGCTTTCTTT; cdr3_aa: CASSLSRSTEAFF
clone_size: -; d_call: TRBD1; j_call: TRBJ1-1; v_call: TRBV7-8; cdr3_nt: TGTGCCAGCAGCCCCCGGACAGGGGTGAACACTGAAGCTTTCTTT; cdr3_aa: CASSPRTGVNTEAFF
clone_size: -; d_call: TRBD1; j_call: TRBJ1-1; v_call: TRBV6-5; cdr3_nt: TGTGCCAGCACTCAAAGGGGGCGCACTGAAGCTTTCTTT; cdr3_aa: CASTQRGRTEAFF
clone_size: -; d_call: -; j_call: TRBJ2-3; v_call: TRBV28; cdr3_nt: TGTGCCAGCACTACGGTCACAGATACGCAGTATTTT; cdr3_aa: CASTTVTDTQYF
clone_size: -; d_call: -; j_call: TRBJ1-6; v_call: TRBV6-1; cdr3_nt: TGTGCCAGCAGTGCTGACAGCAGCTCCTATAATTCACCCCTCCACTTT; cdr3_aa: CASSADSSSYNSPLHF
clone_size: -; d_call: -; j_call: TRBJ2-2; v_call: TRBV4-3; cdr3_nt: TGCGCCAGCAGCCAAGTTCAGTCCGGGGAGCTGTTTTTT; cdr3_aa: CASSQVQSGELFF
clone_size: -; d_call: -; j_call: TRBJ2-1; v_call: TRBV2; cdr3_nt: TGTGCTAAGAGGGGGGGCCGGAATGAGCAGTTCTTC; cdr3_aa: CAKRGGRNEQFF
clone_size: -; d_call: TRBD2; j_call: TRBJ2-1; v_call: TRBV18; cdr3_nt: TGTGCCAGCTCCCTAAATAGCGGGAGGGCTCTCTTTAATGAGCAGTTCTTC; cdr3_aa: CASSLNSGRALFNEQFF
clone_size: -; d_call: TRBD2; j_call: TRBJ2-1; v_call: TRBV5-1; cdr3_nt: TGCGCCAGCAGCTTGGATTCGTGCGGGGGGATCAATGAGCAGTTCTTC; cdr3_aa: CASSLDSCGGINEQFF